The sequence of this T cell receptor beta chain was determined in a study of beta chain features in type 1 diabetes. Study findings and constraints: There were fewer insertions and more deletions at the VDJ junctions of type 1 diabetes patients.

A single heparinised blood sample, averaging approximately 0.12 L, was obtained per donor. TCRB transcripts that were expressed got sequenced, as all of the isolated RNA had been reverse transcribed. Assay used: immunoSEQ multiplex PCR; TCRdb lists only in-frame clones, some missing. The top ten hold almost 0.065% of the sample, which has around 500,000 clones, 30% seen once. The germline V and J ends were trimmed by 3 bases and 5 bases, with 17 bases remaining between them. The CDR3 is 15 residues long. Looked up from germline, CDR1 is SGHTA and CDR2 is FQGNSA. This clone was counted between two and nine times. Its antigen is currently unknown.

The rearrangement joins TRBV7-2 to TRBJ2-7; D assignment may be TRBD1 or TRBD2 (5 bases each). The TCR originated in a man aged 18 to 29 in good health. The source material was naive CD4+ T cells from blood. CDR3 region: CASSFGGQEFNEQYF. CDR3 nucleotide sequence: TGTGCCAGCAGCTTTGGGGGTCAGGAGTTCAACGAGCAGTACTTC.